This T cell receptor beta chain comes out of a study of blood T cell repertoires in COVID-19. The assay was immunoSEQ multiplex PCR, and TCRdb's table has in-frame clones only and misses some. Altogether some 120,000 clones are present, roughly 83% being singletons, with the ten largest covering around an eighth. Trimming took off 5 bases at V and 0 bases at J, with 10 bases between the two ends. There are 15 residues in the CDR3. In germline, CDR1 is SEHNR, CDR2 FQNEAQ (reference sequence). V gene TRBV7-9 combines with J gene TRBJ1-4; D unresolved. The sample taken for sequencing was peripheral blood. The sequence was obtained from a woman younger than 45 who had recovered from COVID-19. CDR3 protein: CASSGSFATNEKLFF. The CDR3 DNA sequence: TGTGCCAGCAGCGGGAGCTTTGCAACTAATGAAAAACTGTTTTTT. The full variable domain, with the rest looked up from reference TRBV7-9 and TRBJ1-4, is DTGVSQNPRHKITKRGQNVTFRCDPISEHNRLYWYRQTLGQGPEFLTYFQNEAQLEKSRLLSDRFSAERPKGSFSTLEIQRTEQGDSAMYLCASSGSFATNEKLFFGSGTQLSVL.